These 19 T cell receptor beta chains were sequenced from one sample in a study of blood T cell repertoires in COVID-19. Profiled with immunoSEQ multiplex PCR; TCRdb holds only in-frame clones, not every one. The sample holds approximately 97,000 clones, around nine tenths seen once. Sequencing used peripheral blood. The receptors come from a man in his sixties with acute or convalescent COVID-19.

The CDR3 loop is CASSPGGNEQFF. CDR3 sequence (DNA): TGTGCCAGCAGTCCAGGGGGCAATGAGCAGTTCTTC. This chain uses TRBV6-6 with TRBJ2-1; 7 bases are a match to TRBD1. The CDR3 spans 12 residues. After removal of 5 bases from V and 6 bases from J, the junction contained 1 base not matched to a gene. Germline-derived CDR1 and CDR2 are MNHNY and SVGAGI (reference sequence).

The chain combines TRBV6-2 or TRBV6-3 with TRBJ1-1; possibly TRBD1 for D (5 bases). Germline V gene lookup returns CDR1 MNHEY and CDR2 SVGEGT. V lost 6 bases, J lost 3 bases, and 11 bases lay in between. The CDR3 runs to 13 residues. The CDR3 loop reads CASSPDIYTEAFF. CDR3 DNA: TGTGCCAGCAGCCCGGACATTTACACTGAAGCTTTCTTT.

This chain uses TRBV30 with TRBJ2-7; D might be TRBD1 (6 bases). CDR3 length equals 14 residues. V was clipped by 5 bases and J by 1 base, with 15 bases between them. Germline CDR1 is GTSNPN and CDR2 is SVGIG (reference sequence). CDR3 residues: CAWSGGYTSYEQYV. The CDR3 region has the DNA TGTGCCTGGTCTGGGGGCTATACTTCCTACGAGCAGTACGTC.

The V call is TRBV24-1, the J call TRBJ1-2; D is uncertain. This CDR3 spans 12 amino acids. CDR1 and CDR2 from the germline V gene are KGHDR and SFDVKD. The V and J ends lost 3 bases and 8 bases respectively, with 9 bases between them. In DNA, the CDR3 is TGTGCCACCAGTGATCTTTCAGGCGGCTACACCTTC. Amino acid sequence: CATSDLSGGYTF.

This clone was detected only once. This rearrangement joins TRBV29-1 to TRBJ2-2; tentatively, D is TRBD2 (6 bases). The CDR3 has 14 amino acids. Trimming took off 5 bases at V and 1 base at J, with 11 bases between the two ends. CDR1 SQVTM and CDR2 ANQGSEA come from the germline V gene. DNA for the CDR3: TGCAGCGTTTTCGAGGGAGGGAACACCGGGGAGCTGTTTTTT. This codes for CSVFEGGNTGELFF.

This clone appeared a few times. The chain employs TRBV2 and TRBJ1-1; 7 nucleotides line up with TRBD1. The CDR3 has 14 residues. Trimming at V came to 10 bases and at J to 7 bases, leaving 15 bases not matched to a gene. Looked up from germline, CDR1 is SNHLY and CDR2 is FYNNEI. This CDR3 reads CAITMDRPGGEAFF. The CDR3 DNA follows: TGTGCCATCACCATGGACAGGCCCGGGGGTGAAGCTTTCTTT.

The chain links TRBV10-2 to TRBJ1-2; D is possibly TRBD1 (6 bases). The CDR3 covers 14 residues. Per germline, CDR1 WSHSY and CDR2 SAAADI. The V end lost 7 bases, the J end lost 0 bases, and 12 bases lay between the germline ends. CDR3 region: CASNQDSSNYGYTF. CDR3 DNA sequence: TGCGCCAGCAACCAGGACAGTTCTAACTATGGCTACACCTTC.

The chain couples TRBV14 to TRBJ1-2; D is uncertain. The CDR3 is 14 amino acids. Germline lookup yields CDR1 SGHDN and CDR2 FVKESK. V was trimmed by 0 bases and J by 4 bases, leaving 9 bases between them. The CDR3: CASSQEKGAYGYTF. The CDR3 DNA reads TGTGCCAGCAGCCAAGAAAAGGGAGCCTATGGCTACACCTTC.

About this clone itself: The same CDR3 also results from other DNA sequences found in this sample. The rearrangement links TRBV6-5 to TRBJ1-2; tentatively, D is TRBD1 (5 bases). This CDR3 region has 12 residues. Looked up from germline, CDR1 is MNHEY and CDR2 is SVGAGI. Deletions cut 2 bases from V and 8 bases from J, with 9 bases between. The CDR3 spells CASSYRGGGYTF. CDR3 bases: TGTGCCAGCAGTTACAGGGGAGGAGGCTACACCTTC.

The chain has TRBV6-1 and TRBJ2-3, with 11 bases that match TRBD2. The V segment lost 2 bases and the J segment 6 bases; nucleotides outside the gene matches: 13. The CDR3 loop spans 18 amino acids. Germline CDR1 and CDR2: MNHNS and SASEGT. The DNA for the CDR3 is TGTGCCAGCAGTGAACCCCCGGGGTTAGCGGGGGGGCTGGATACGCAGTATTTT. This codes for CASSEPPGLAGGLDTQYF.

The V call is TRBV7-2, the J call TRBJ1-5; 8 positions match TRBD1. Germline V gene lookup returns CDR1 SGHTA and CDR2 FQGNSA. Losses at the gene ends were 5 bases for V and 4 bases for J; bases not matched to a gene: 7. The CDR3 has 15 residues. CDR3: CASSQGQGLNQPQHF. CDR3 nucleotide sequence: TGTGCCAGCAGCCAAGGACAGGGTTTGAATCAGCCCCAGCATTTT.

The chain has TRBV2 and TRBJ2-1; D may be TRBD1 (6 bases). Germline V lookup: CDR1 SNHLY, CDR2 FYNNEI. This CDR3 has 13 amino acids. Trimming took 3 bases from V and 15 from J, leaving 18 bases between them. CDR3 amino acids: CASSEARGTPPFF. CDR3 DNA: TGTGCCAGCAGTGAGGCGAGGGGGACGCCTCCGTTCTTC. The full variable domain, rest sourced from reference TRBV2 and TRBJ2-1, is EPEVTQTPSHQVTQMGQEVILRCVPISNHLYFYWYRQILGQKVEFLVSFYNNEISEKSEIFDDQFSVERPDGSNFTLKIRSTKLEDSAMYFCASSEARGTPPFFGPGTRLTVL.

This chain links TRBV19 with TRBJ1-2; a weak D match, TRBD1 (5 bases). The germline gives CDR1 LNHDA, CDR2 SQIVND (reference sequence). This CDR3 region has 16 residues. V lost 7 bases, J lost 2 bases, and 20 bases lay in between. The CDR3 region is CASNPGRGFYNYGYTF. The CDR3, as DNA: TGTGCCAGTAATCCAGGGCGGGGCTTTTACAACTATGGCTACACCTTC.

The V call is TRBV6-5, the J call TRBJ1-1; D remains ambiguous. The CDR3 extends over 13 amino acids. Trimming left V 1 base short and J 6 bases short, with 9 bases between. The germline gives CDR1 MNHEY, CDR2 SVGAGI. The CDR3 DNA sequence: TGTGCCAGCAGTTACTACCCGGGTTCTGAAGCTTTCTTT. It encodes CASSYYPGSEAFF.

This clone appeared once. The genes are TRBV19 and TRBJ1-2; D is unresolved. CDR3 length: 14 residues. CDR1 and CDR2 (germline): LNHDA, SQIVND (reference sequence). V dropped 7 bases and J dropped 4 bases, with 16 bases sitting between them. The DNA for the CDR3 is TGTGCCAGTACCGCCATAGAAAGGAGCTATGGCTACACCTTC. Translated, it gives CASTAIERSYGYTF.

The chain's CDR3 is CASSILIRDRSYTF. The CDR3, as DNA: TGTGCCAGCAGCATTTTGATCCGGGACAGAAGCTACACCTTC. The V and J genes are TRBV21-1 and TRBJ1-2; the table calls TRBD1, which could not be checked here. TRBV21-1 is annotated as a pseudogene. The CDR3 contains 14 residues.

This clone was seen once. The genes are TRBV5-4 and TRBJ1-1, with a possible D match to TRBD1 (5 bases). The CDR3 spans 15 residues. V lost 4 bases and J 0 bases, leaving 13 bases between the germline ends. Germline values: CDR1 SGHNT, CDR2 YYREEE (reference sequence). The chain's CDR3 is CASSKMGLLNTEAFF. CDR3 DNA sequence: TGTGCCAGCAGCAAAATGGGACTCCTGAACACTGAAGCTTTCTTT. The full variable domain, with the rest looked up from reference TRBV5-4 and TRBJ1-1, is ETGVTQSPTHLIKTRGQQVTLRCSSQSGHNTVSWYQQALGQGPQFIFQYYREEENGRGNFPPRFSGLQFPNYSSELNVNALELDDSALYLCASSKMGLLNTEAFFGQGTRLTVV.

This chain connects TRBV29-1 to TRBJ1-2; TRBD1 matches 9 bases. J was trimmed by 4 bases and V by 5 bases; bases with no gene match: 5. CDR1 and CDR2 from the germline V gene are SQVTM and ANQGSEA. The length of the CDR3 is 13 residues. The CDR3, as DNA: TGCAGCGTTCGCCCGACAGGGGGCTATGGCTACACCTTC. It translates to CSVRPTGGYGYTF.

The chain employs TRBV10-3 and TRBJ2-1, with 12 bases lining up with TRBD2. V lost 0 bases and J lost 9; bases outside the gene matches: 6. Germline V lookup: CDR1 ENHRY, CDR2 SYGVKD. The CDR3 spans 16 residues. The CDR3 DNA reads as TGTGCCATCAGTGAGTCCACTAGCGGGGGGCGCGGTGAGCAGTTCTTC. Amino acids: CAISESTSGGRGEQFF.